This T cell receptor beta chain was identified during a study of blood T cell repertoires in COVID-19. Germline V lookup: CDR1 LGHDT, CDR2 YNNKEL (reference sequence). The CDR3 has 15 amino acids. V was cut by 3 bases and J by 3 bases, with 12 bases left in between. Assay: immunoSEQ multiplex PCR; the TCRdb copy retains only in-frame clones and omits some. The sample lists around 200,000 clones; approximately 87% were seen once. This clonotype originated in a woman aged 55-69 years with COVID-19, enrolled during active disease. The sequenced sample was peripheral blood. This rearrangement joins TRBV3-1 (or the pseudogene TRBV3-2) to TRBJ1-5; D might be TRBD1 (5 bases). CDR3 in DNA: TGTGCCAGCAGCCAGGGAAGGGGTGACAATCAGCCCCAGCATTTT. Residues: CASSQGRGDNQPQHF.